This TCR beta chain was retrieved from a study of T cells after yellow fever vaccination. Study results and limitations: A small share of clonotypes appeared in both CD4 and CD8 compartments. The presence of abundant clonotypes contaminating from the bulk population was possible in FACS-sorted repertoires. Booster samples showed a return of most primary-vaccination clones (approximately 96% CD4, around 88% CD8).

UMIs were added to TCR cDNA along with a universal primer site when it was made by 5'RACE template switching. Via MiXCR, TCRdb re-called the 5' RACE reads, giving one row per CDR3 protein. The data show 140,000 to 150,000 distinct CDR3 sequences, with about 6.2% seen just once and approximately 0.59% held by the top ten. There are many counts of this clonotype. Its antigen is unknown. Germline assignment: CDR1 SGHRS and CDR2 YFSETQ. The length of the CDR3 is 14 residues. The V segment lost 0 bases and the J segment 6 bases; nucleotides outside the gene matches: 3. The TCR originated in a man aged 25 to 45 who received the YFV17D yellow fever vaccine. The sequencing here drew on CD4+ T cells sorted from PBMCs, taken 10 days after the yellow fever booster vaccination. The chain joins TRBV5-1 to TRBJ2-1, with 7 bases that match TRBD2. The CDR3 sequence: CASSLGLAANEQFF. CDR3 nucleotides: TGCGCCAGCAGCTTGGGGCTAGCGGCCAATGAGCAGTTCTTC.